The TCR beta chain under discussion was sequenced for a study of blood T cell repertoires in COVID-19. For the study at large: COVID-19 samples, acute and convalescent, were from the United States, Italy and Spain. The cDNA or gDNA used as material had been derived from T cells, B-cell-depleted T cells, or PBMCs.

The CDR3 is 16 residues long. Germline CDR1 and CDR2: SQVTM and ANQGSEA. V lost 3 bases to trimming and J lost 6 bases; unmatched junction nucleotides: 12. Profiling relied on immunoSEQ multiplex PCR, and the TCRdb table lists in-frame clones only, not all of them. In the table there are fewer than 90,000 clones, 70% to 90% of which are singletons. This clone turned up a few times. Sequenced sample: peripheral blood. The TCR originated in a man in his fifties or sixties with acute or convalescent COVID-19. The V call is TRBV29-1, the J call TRBJ1-3; 9 positions agree with TRBD1. The DNA of the CDR3 is TGCAGCGTTGATGGGGGAGGGACAGGGAGCCTAAACACCATATATTTT. Its translation: CSVDGGGTGSLNTIYF. Based on the CDR3 plus reference TRBV29-1 and TRBJ1-3, the full variable domain is SAVISQKPSRDICQRGTSLTIQCQVDSQVTMMFWYRQQPGQSLTLIATANQGSEATYESGFVIDKFPISRPNLTFSTLTVSNMSPEDSSIYLCSVDGGGTGSLNTIYFGEGSWLTVV.